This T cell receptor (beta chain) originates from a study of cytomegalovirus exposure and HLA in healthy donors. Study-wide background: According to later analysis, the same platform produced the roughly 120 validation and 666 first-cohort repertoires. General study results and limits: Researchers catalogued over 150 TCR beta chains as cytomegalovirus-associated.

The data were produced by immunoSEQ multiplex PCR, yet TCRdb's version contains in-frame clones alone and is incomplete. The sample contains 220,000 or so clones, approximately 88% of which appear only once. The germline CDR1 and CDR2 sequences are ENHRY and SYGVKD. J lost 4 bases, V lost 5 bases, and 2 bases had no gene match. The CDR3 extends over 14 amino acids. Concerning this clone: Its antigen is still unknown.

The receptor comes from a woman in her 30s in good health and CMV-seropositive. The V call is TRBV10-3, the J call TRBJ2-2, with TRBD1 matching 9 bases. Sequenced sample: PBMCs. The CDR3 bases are TGTGCCATCAGTCGACAGGGGGGCACCGGGGAGCTGTTTTTT. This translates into CAISRQGGTGELFF.